This TCR beta chain appears in the sequencing data of a study of vaccination effects on CD4 cells after COVID-19. Overall study context: Post-vaccine draws lagged the second dose by a median of 72 days. Notes on the study in general: Marked clonal contraction was seen in infection- and vaccine-induced clones late after vaccination.

Germline CDR1 and CDR2: LNHDA and SQIVND (reference sequence). J was trimmed by 3 bases and V by 6 bases; bases with no gene match: 7. The CDR3 runs to 15 residues. Assay: immunoSEQ multiplex PCR; the TCRdb copy retains only in-frame clones and omits some. The top ten clones hold 10% of a sample with about 22,000 clones, approximately 77% of them seen once. ViraFEST expansion of antigen-specific CD4+ T cells with viral peptide pools preceded sequencing. With roughly 9 days of culture completed, CD4+ T cells were isolated. Each person got two doses of an mRNA SARS-CoV-2 vaccine, BNT162b2 or mRNA-1273. Each well held two million PBMC cultured with around 10 ug/ml peptides and 10 IU/ml IL-2. Half the medium was replaced with IL-2 medium on days 3 and 7. Worth noting for this clone: Its antigen is not identified.

This sequence originates from a human donor who received a COVID-19 vaccine. The gene calls are TRBV19 and TRBJ1-4; 7 positions agree with TRBD1. The input for sequencing was CD4+ T cells from PBMCs cultured with HCoV-NL63 spike peptides, taken after COVID-19 vaccination. The DNA of the CDR3 is TGTGCCAGTAGCCCCGGGACAGTAGCTAATGAAAAACTGTTTTTT. It is translated as CASSPGTVANEKLFF.